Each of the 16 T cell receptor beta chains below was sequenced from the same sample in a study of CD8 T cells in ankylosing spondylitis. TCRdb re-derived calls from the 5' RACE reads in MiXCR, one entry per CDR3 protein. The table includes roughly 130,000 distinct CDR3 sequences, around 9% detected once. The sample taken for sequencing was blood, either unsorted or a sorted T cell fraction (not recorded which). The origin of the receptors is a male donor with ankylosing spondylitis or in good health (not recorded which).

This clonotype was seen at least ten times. The CDR3 protein is CASSVTSGDSPLHF. As DNA, the CDR3 is TGTGCCAGCAGCGTCACGTCAGGGGATTCACCCCTCCACTTT. The chain has TRBV9 and TRBJ1-6, with TRBD1 as a possible D gene (6 bases). Germline CDR1 and CDR2: SGDLS and YYNGEE. Trimming left V 2 bases short and J 8 bases short, with 11 bases between. The CDR3 sequence is 14 residues long.

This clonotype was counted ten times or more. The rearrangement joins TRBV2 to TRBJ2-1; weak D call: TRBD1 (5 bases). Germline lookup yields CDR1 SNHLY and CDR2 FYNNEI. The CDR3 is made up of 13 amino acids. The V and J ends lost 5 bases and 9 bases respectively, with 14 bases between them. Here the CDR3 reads CASSYRGLAEQFF. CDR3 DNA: TGTGCCAGCAGTTATAGGGGCTTAGCTGAGCAGTTCTTC.

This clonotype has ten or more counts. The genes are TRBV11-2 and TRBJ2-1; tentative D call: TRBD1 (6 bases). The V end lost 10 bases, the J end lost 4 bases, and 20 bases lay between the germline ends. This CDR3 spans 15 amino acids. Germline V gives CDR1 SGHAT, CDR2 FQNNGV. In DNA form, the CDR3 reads TGTGCCACCACCTTAACAGGGATTTCGTACAATGAGCAGTTCTTC. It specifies CATTLTGISYNEQFF.

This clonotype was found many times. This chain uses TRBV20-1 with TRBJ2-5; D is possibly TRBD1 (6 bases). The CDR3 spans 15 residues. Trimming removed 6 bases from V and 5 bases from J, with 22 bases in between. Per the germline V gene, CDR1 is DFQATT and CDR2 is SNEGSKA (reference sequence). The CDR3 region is CSAKDDRRAFETQYF. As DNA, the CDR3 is TGCAGTGCAAAAGACGACAGGCGGGCTTTCGAGACCCAGTACTTC.

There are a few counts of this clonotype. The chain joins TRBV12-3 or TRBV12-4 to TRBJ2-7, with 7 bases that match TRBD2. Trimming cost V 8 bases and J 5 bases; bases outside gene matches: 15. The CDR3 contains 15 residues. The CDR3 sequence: CASGSSGTTLDEQYF. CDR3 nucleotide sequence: TGTGCCAGCGGCTCCTCTGGGACTACCCTAGACGAGCAGTACTTC.

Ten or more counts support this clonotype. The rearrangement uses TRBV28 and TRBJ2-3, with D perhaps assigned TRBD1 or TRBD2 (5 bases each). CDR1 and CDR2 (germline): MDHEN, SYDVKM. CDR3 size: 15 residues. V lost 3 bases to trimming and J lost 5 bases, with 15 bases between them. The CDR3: CASSFEGLGQDTQYF. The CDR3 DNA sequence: TGTGCCAGCAGTTTCGAGGGGCTAGGTCAAGATACGCAGTATTTT.

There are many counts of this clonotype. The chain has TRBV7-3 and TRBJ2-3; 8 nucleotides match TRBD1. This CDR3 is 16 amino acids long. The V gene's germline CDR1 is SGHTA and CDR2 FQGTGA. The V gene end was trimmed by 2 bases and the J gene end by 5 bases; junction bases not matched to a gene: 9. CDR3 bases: TGTGCCAGCAGCTTAGGGGACAGGCTAGGGATAGATACGCAGTATTTT. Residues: CASSLGDRLGIDTQYF.

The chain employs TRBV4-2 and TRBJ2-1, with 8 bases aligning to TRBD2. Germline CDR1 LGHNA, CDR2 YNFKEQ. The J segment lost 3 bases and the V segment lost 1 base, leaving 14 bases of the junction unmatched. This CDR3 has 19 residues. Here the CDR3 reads CASSQVLLFAGGIYNEQFF. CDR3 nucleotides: TGTGCCAGCAGCCAAGTACTTCTGTTCGCGGGAGGAATCTACAATGAGCAGTTCTTC.

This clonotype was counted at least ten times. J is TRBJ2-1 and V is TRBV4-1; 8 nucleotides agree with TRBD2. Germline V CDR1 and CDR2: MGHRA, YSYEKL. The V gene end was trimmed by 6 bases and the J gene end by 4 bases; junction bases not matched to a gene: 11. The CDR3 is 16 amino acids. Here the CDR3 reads CASRLSPGLDYNEQFF. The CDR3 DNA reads TGCGCCAGCAGATTATCTCCGGGACTAGATTACAATGAGCAGTTCTTC.

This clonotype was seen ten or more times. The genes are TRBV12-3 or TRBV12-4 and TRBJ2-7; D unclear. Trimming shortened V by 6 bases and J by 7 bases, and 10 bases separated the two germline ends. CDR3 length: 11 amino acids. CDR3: CASRRTGEQYF. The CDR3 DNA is TGTGCCAGCAGGCGGACGGGTGAGCAGTACTTC.

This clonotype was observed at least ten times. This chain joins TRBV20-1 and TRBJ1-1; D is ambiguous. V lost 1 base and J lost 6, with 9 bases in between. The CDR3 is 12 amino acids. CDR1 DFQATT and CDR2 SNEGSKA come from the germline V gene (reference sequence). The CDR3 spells CSARVMHPEAFF. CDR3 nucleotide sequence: TGCAGTGCTAGAGTAATGCACCCTGAAGCTTTCTTT.

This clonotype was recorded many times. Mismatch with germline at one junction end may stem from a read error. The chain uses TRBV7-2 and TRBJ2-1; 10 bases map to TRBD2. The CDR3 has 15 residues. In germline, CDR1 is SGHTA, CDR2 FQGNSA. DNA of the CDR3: TGTGCCAGCAGTTTAGCGGGAGGCACCTACAATGAGCAGTTCTTC. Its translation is CASSLAGGTYNEQFF.

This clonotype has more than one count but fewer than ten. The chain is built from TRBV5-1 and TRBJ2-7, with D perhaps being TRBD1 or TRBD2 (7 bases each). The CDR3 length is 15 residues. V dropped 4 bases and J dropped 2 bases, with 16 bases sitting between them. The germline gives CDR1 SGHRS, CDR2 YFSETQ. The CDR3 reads CASSPGRGQTYEQYF. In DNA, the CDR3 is TGCGCCAGCAGCCCAGGGAGGGGACAGACCTACGAGCAGTACTTC.

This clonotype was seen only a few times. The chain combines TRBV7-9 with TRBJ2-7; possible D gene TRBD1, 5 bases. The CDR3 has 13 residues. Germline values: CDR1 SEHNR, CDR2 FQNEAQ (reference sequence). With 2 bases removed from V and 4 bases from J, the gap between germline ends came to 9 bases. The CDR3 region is CASSLSGKYEQYF. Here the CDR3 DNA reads TGTGCCAGCAGCTTATCAGGGAAGTACGAGCAGTACTTC.

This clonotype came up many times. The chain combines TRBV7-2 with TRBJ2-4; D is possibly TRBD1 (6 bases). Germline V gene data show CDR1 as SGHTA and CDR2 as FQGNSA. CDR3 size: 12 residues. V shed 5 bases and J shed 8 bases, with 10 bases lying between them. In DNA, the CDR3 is TGTGCCAGCAGCGAAGCAGGGGACATTCAGTACTTC. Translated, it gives CASSEAGDIQYF.

The CDR3 DNA sequence: TGCAGCGTCGGTACGGCCGGGGAGCTGTTTTTT. Translating it yields CSVGTAGELFF. The V and J genes are TRBV29-1 and TRBJ2-2; D remains ambiguous. The germline V gene encodes CDR1 SQVTM and CDR2 ANQGSEA. The CDR3 runs 11 residues. The germline V and J ends were trimmed by 6 bases and 6 bases, with 8 bases remaining between them.